The subject of this entry is one TCR beta chain. Its recognized antigen is unknown. No quality values exist for individual bases; no much larger clone is one base distant. The collaborating institutions used their own protocols to collect whole blood in K2EDTA tubes. For TCRbeta analysis, collaborator samples were shipped as frozen whole blood, as isolated PBMCs, or as DNA extracted from either sample type. From cysteine to phenylalanine, the CDR3 is 12 amino acids long. Just the 36-base CDR3 DNA is kept, in frame starting at base 1. CDR1 and CDR2, per the germline V gene, are MNHEY and SVGAGI. V trim: 9 bases; J trim: 3 bases; unmatched bases: 0. TCRbeta CDR3 regions were amplified from genomic DNA by means of the immunoSEQ Assay, a bias-controlled multiplex PCR. The authors processed their data as follows. The number of nucleated cells in each sample was estimated from the amplification of reference gene primers within the assay. To quantify the absolute abundance of each unique TCRbeta CDR3 rearrangement, sequence reads were collapsed and filtered. For each sample, productive Simpson clonality was calculated as the square root of Simpson's diversity index over productive rearrangements. The table comes from immuneACCESS by way of TCRdb, which keeps in-frame sequences with V and J called. Part of the clones is missing from these tables; in studies checked, under half for an unresolved V gene and the rest for unknown reasons. The V and J calls and clone size come from that table; D and trimming were worked out from the DNA. This sample lists 150,000 to 160,000 clones; roughly nine tenths were detected once. The top ten constitute 0.5% to 0.55% of the sample.

The data derive from a study of blood T cell repertoires in COVID-19 (dated by TCRdb to 2019 to 2021). Broadly, across the study: Samples covering the acute and convalescent phases of COVID-19 were provided by collaborators in the United States, Italy and Spain. Deeply sampled blood TCRbeta repertoires from subjects exposed to, actively infected with, or recovered from COVID-19 were included in the dataset. The samples were drawn from two sources: the first 160 participants of the ongoing ImmuneRACE study, and over 1,000 subjects contributed by 6 global collaborators. Where HLA class I and class II types were available, the types were taken from metadata supplied by the sample provider, not from assay-based typing. The sample metadata nearly always contained a de-identified subject ID, COVID-19 status, age in years and sex. The prospective study material was composed of cDNA or gDNA derived from T cells, B-cell-depleted T cells, or PBMCs. The repertoires were made available in a free public database intended to serve as a resource for research on the immune response to SARS-CoV-2.

The study at large found these results: Clinical and demographic metadata were provided uncurated, with the amount varying by source and participant.

The specimen sequenced was peripheral blood. The receptor's source is a man over 45 with acute or convalescent COVID-19. The V gene is TRBV6-5 and the J gene is TRBJ1-1, with 11 junctional bases fitting TRBD1. The encoded CDR3 is CARGQGDTEAFF. The DNA is as follows: TGTGCCAGGGGACAGGGGGACACTGAAGCTTTCTTT.